This T cell receptor (beta chain) was identified during a study of cytomegalovirus exposure and HLA in healthy donors. Broader study findings: Most CMV-associated TCR beta chains were later found to appear HLA-restricted.

PCR employed 60 Vbeta and 13 Jbeta primers. Assay used: immunoSEQ multiplex PCR; TCRdb lists only in-frame clones, some missing. The table shows fewer than 150,000 clones, with over 65% occurring only once. Germline V gives CDR1 MNHEY, CDR2 SVGAGI. V was clipped by 0 bases and J by 6 bases, with 5 bases between them. CDR3 length equals 13 residues. A remark on this clone: Its antigen is still unknown.

The receptor was derived from a man aged 50 to 59 in good health and CMV-seronegative. Sample: PBMCs. The chain has TRBV6-5 and TRBJ2-2; unclear D gene. The CDR3 reads CASSYSGSGELFF. CDR3 sequence (DNA): TGTGCCAGCAGTTACTCCGGGTCCGGGGAGCTGTTTTTT.